One sample yielded the 4 T cell receptor beta chains listed below, sequenced in a study of prognosis after radiotherapy for stage I lung cancer. Two-round multiplex PCR on genomic DNA was the method by which TCR beta CDR3 was amplified. First-round PCR used primers specific to each TRBV and TRBJ gene. TCRdb re-called the multiplex PCR reads through MiXCR, storing one row per CDR3 protein. Of 20,000 to 25,000 distinct CDR3 sequences detected, about 46% appear once; the ten largest clones hold 30% to 40%. Sequences were derived from PBMCs, sampled before or after stereotactic body radiation therapy (not recorded which). All receptors come from a donor over 45 with non-small cell lung cancer.

V usage is TRBV5-6 and J usage is TRBJ2-5; 9 bases match TRBD2. The CDR3 has 15 amino acids. CDR1 SGHDT and CDR2 YYEEEE come from the germline V gene. J gave up 5 bases and V 1 base, and 6 bases lay outside the gene matches. CDR3 residues: CASSLLAGGRETQYF. Written as DNA, the CDR3 is TGTGCCAGCAGCTTGCTCGCGGGGGGGCGGGAGACCCAGTACTTC. The full variable domain, its missing parts supplied by reference TRBV5-6 and TRBJ2-5, is DAGVTQSPTHLIKTRGQQVTLRCSPKSGHDTVSWYQQALGQGPQFIFQYYEEEERQRGNFPDRFSGHQFPNYSSELNVNALLLGDSALYLCASSLLAGGRETQYFGPGTRLLVL.

In this sample, this clonotype is medium-sized. The V gene is TRBV2, the J gene TRBJ1-2; D remains ambiguous. The CDR3 is made up of 12 amino acids. Germline values: CDR1 SNHLY, CDR2 FYNNEI. The V end lost 5 bases, the J end lost 1 base, and 5 bases lay between the germline ends. Written as DNA, the CDR3 is TGTGCCAGCAGTCGGGATAACTATGGCTACACCTTC. It encodes CASSRDNYGYTF.

About this clonotype: A far larger clone lies a single base away; this is likely a read error. This rearrangement joins TRBV5-5 to TRBJ2-3, with D perhaps TRBD2 (7 bases). The CDR3 runs 14 residues. Looked up from germline, CDR1 is SGHKS and CDR2 is YYEKEE (reference sequence). CDR3 sequence reads: CATAGGAVTDPQYF. Here the CDR3 DNA reads TGCGCCACCGCTGGGGGGGCGGTAACAGATCCGCAGTATTTT.

This chain uses TRBV19 with TRBJ1-2; 12 bases align to TRBD1. In germline, CDR1 is LNHDA, CDR2 SQIVND (reference sequence). V shed 7 bases, J shed 4 bases, and the junction held 10 bases outside the gene matches. The CDR3 contains 16 residues. The CDR3 DNA reads as TGTGCCAGTAATCACCGGGACAGGGGGCTTGTCTATGGCTACACCTTC. It translates to CASNHRDRGLVYGYTF.